One sample yielded the 10 T cell receptor beta chains listed below, sequenced in a study of blood T cells in healthy people across ages. A second roughly 6 to 11 cycle PCR used barcoded and J-beta primers. MiXCR, applied by TCRdb to the 5' RACE reads, yields one record per CDR3 protein. The sample comprises fewer than 1,000,000 distinct CDR3 sequences, around 50% of which are singletons, and around 18% rests with the top ten. Input material: blood. These receptors all stem from a man older than 75 in good health.

The rearrangement joins TRBV2 to TRBJ2-4; perhaps TRBD1 as D (5 bases). Germline CDR1 is SNHLY and CDR2 is FYNNEI. The CDR3 totals 13 residues. The germline V and J ends were trimmed by 7 bases and 5 bases, with 12 bases remaining between them. The CDR3 spells CASNLGPENIQYF. CDR3 DNA: TGTGCCAGCAACCTGGGGCCCGAAAACATTCAGTACTTC.

This clonotype occurred a few times. The genes are TRBV4-1 and TRBJ2-1; D perhaps matches TRBD2 (6 bases). With 0 bases removed from V and 8 bases from J, the gap between germline ends came to 14 bases. This CDR3 has 15 amino acids. Germline V gene data show CDR1 as MGHRA and CDR2 as YSYEKL. The CDR3 coding sequence is TGCGCCAGCAGCCAAGAAGGCGCGGGGTTGGATGAGCAGTTCTTC. It yields the protein CASSQEGAGLDEQFF.

The rearrangement links TRBV27 to TRBJ1-4; D is perhaps TRBD1 (5 bases). Between the trimmed V and J ends, which lost 3 bases and 3 bases, there was a span of 8 bases. This CDR3 has 14 residues. Germline V gene sequence: CDR1 MNHEY, CDR2 SMNVEV (reference sequence). The CDR3 spells CASSLTRANEKLFF. In nucleotides, the CDR3 is TGTGCCAGCAGTTTGACCAGGGCTAATGAAAAACTGTTTTTT.

The chain couples TRBV6-5 to TRBJ2-3, with no clear D. V lost 7 bases and J lost 6, with 14 bases in between. Germline V gene data show CDR1 as MNHEY and CDR2 as SVGAGI. The CDR3 is made up of 13 amino acids. CDR3 residues: CASNRPQPDTQYF. The CDR3 DNA sequence: TGTGCCAGCAACCGACCTCAGCCGGATACGCAGTATTTT.

This sequence joins TRBV9 and TRBJ1-2; TRBD1 is a possible D gene (5 bases). CDR1 and CDR2 from the germline V gene are SGDLS and YYNGEE. Between the trimmed V and J ends, which lost 3 bases and 4 bases, there was a span of 13 bases. The CDR3 is made up of 14 amino acids. CDR3 amino acids: CASSGWTNSYGYTF. The CDR3, as DNA: TGTGCCAGCAGCGGATGGACAAATTCCTATGGCTACACCTTC.

The rearrangement joins TRBV7-2 to TRBJ2-2; a weak D match, TRBD2 (5 bases). The V end was cut by 6 bases, the J end by 4 bases, with 12 bases between. This CDR3 is 14 amino acids long. CDR1 and CDR2 from the germline V gene are SGHTA and FQGNSA. DNA for the CDR3: TGTGCCAGCAGACCTAGCATGGCCACCGGGGAGCTGTTTTTT. Translating gives CASRPSMATGELFF.

The chain employs TRBV6-5 and TRBJ2-5; 7 positions match TRBD1. The trim removed 3 bases at V and 4 bases at J, leaving 8 bases unmatched. The germline CDR1 and CDR2 sequences are MNHEY and SVGAGI. The CDR3 extends over 15 amino acids. CDR3 region: CASSYGGSGGETQYF. The CDR3 coding sequence is TGTGCCAGCAGTTATGGTGGGTCAGGGGGAGAGACCCAGTACTTC.

This clonotype was seen a few times. CDR3 amino acids: CATSETGTGHYEQYF. DNA for the CDR3: TGTGCCACCAGTGAGACCGGGACAGGGCACTACGAGCAGTACTTC. The gene calls are TRBV24-1 and TRBJ2-7, with 9 bases aligning to TRBD1. The CDR3 runs to 15 residues. J lost 3 bases, V lost 4 bases, and 6 bases had no gene match. CDR1 is KGHDR, CDR2 SFDVKD, per germline.

The V gene is TRBV7-9, the J gene TRBJ2-7, with 8 nucleotides matching TRBD2. Losses at the gene ends were 4 bases for V and 1 base for J; bases not matched to a gene: 21. The CDR3 length is 20 residues. Germline V lookup: CDR1 SEHNR, CDR2 FQNEAQ (reference sequence). This CDR3 reads CASSSGRGGRLEVPSYEQYF. The DNA for the CDR3 is TGTGCCAGCAGCTCCGGCCGCGGGGGGCGCCTAGAGGTGCCTTCCTACGAGCAGTACTTC.

In this sample, this clonotype turned up a few times. The chain combines TRBV7-2 with TRBJ1-4; the D is unclear. Germline CDR1 and CDR2: SGHTA and FQGNSA. CDR3 length: 14 residues. The V end was cut by 5 bases, the J end by 0 bases, with 7 bases between. CDR3 in DNA: TGTGCCAGCAGCCCAGTTGCAACTAATGAAAAACTGTTTTTT. This translates into CASSPVATNEKLFF.